Each of the 8 T cell receptor beta chains below was sequenced from the same sample in a study of beta chain features in type 1 diabetes. Expressed TCRB transcripts were sequenced after all isolated RNA was converted to cDNA. Clones were sequenced by immunoSEQ multiplex PCR, and TCRdb holds only the in-frame ones, with some missing. The sample has 300,000 to 400,000 clones, approximately 11% seen once. Sequencing used naive CD4+ T cells from blood. Receptors were obtained from a woman in her thirties in good health.

The chain joins TRBV29-1 to TRBJ1-2; TRBD1 matches 8 bases. CDR3 size: 13 residues. The germline CDR1 and CDR2 sequences are SQVTM and ANQGSEA. The V and J ends lost 7 bases and 8 bases, in that order; junction bases with no gene match: 12. CDR3 in DNA: TGCAGCGCCGGATCGGACAGGGTAGGAGGCTACACCTTC. Its protein product is CSAGSDRVGGYTF.

The chain combines TRBV30 with TRBJ2-1; 10 bases map to TRBD1. Germline loops: CDR1 GTSNPN, CDR2 SVGIG (reference sequence). The J segment lost 3 bases and the V segment lost 1 base, leaving 0 bases of the junction unmatched. This CDR3 has 14 residues. The CDR3 loop reads CAWSGTGGYNEQFF. The CDR3 DNA sequence: TGTGCCTGGAGTGGGACAGGGGGCTACAATGAGCAGTTCTTC.

The V gene is TRBV19, the J gene TRBJ2-2, with a weak D call TRBD2 (6 bases). V lost 4 bases to trimming and J lost 5 bases, with 14 bases between them. Germline assignment: CDR1 LNHDA and CDR2 SQIVND (reference sequence). This CDR3 has 15 amino acids. CDR3 DNA: TGTGCCAGTAGTAGCATCGGGAGAGTGACCGGGGAGCTGTTTTTT. This sequence encodes CASSSIGRVTGELFF.

Only a few counts were recorded for this clone. The rearrangement joins TRBV11-2 to TRBJ2-7, with 9 bases aligning to TRBD1. The CDR3 loop spans 16 amino acids. The V gene's germline CDR1 is SGHAT and CDR2 FQNNGV. V trimming: 2 bases; J trimming: 0 bases; junction bases outside the gene matches: 5. CDR3 sequence (DNA): TGTGCCAGCAGCTTACACAGGGGGCCCAGCTCCTACGAGCAGTACTTC. It is translated as CASSLHRGPSSYEQYF.

This clone showed up just a few times. This chain joins TRBV25-1 and TRBJ2-7; 10 positions match TRBD1. This CDR3 is 13 amino acids long. V shed 7 bases and J 4 bases; nucleotides not matched to a gene: 4. Germline V gives CDR1 MGHDK, CDR2 SYGVNS. DNA for the CDR3: TGTGCCAGCAATCCGGGACAGGGGTACGAGCAGTACTTC. It codes for CASNPGQGYEQYF.

J is TRBJ2-4 and V is TRBV6-1, with 9 positions matching TRBD1. Germline CDR1 MNHNS, CDR2 SASEGT. V was clipped by 7 bases and J by 9 bases; unmatched bases: 13. The CDR3 is 15 amino acids. Here the CDR3 DNA reads TGTGCCAGCAACCCTATCGGGACAGGGATAGGCATTCAGTACTTC. Amino acid sequence: CASNPIGTGIGIQYF.

The chain combines TRBV7-9 with TRBJ2-7; no firm D call. With 8 bases removed from V and 1 base from J, the gap between germline ends came to 15 bases. Germline V gives CDR1 SEHNR, CDR2 FQNEAQ (reference sequence). The CDR3 has 14 residues. CDR3 region: CASGLDTASYEQYF. The CDR3 bases are TGTGCCAGCGGCCTTGACACTGCTTCCTACGAGCAGTACTTC.

This chain links TRBV4-2 with TRBJ1-5; 7 bases are shared with TRBD1. The ends lost 4 bases at V and 0 bases at J; junction bases unmatched: 6. The germline V gene encodes CDR1 LGHNA and CDR2 YNFKEQ. This CDR3 has 16 amino acids. CDR3 sequence (DNA): TGTGCCAGCAGCCCGCGGACAGGCGATAGCAATCAGCCCCAGCATTTT. Translation gives CASSPRTGDSNQPQHF.